This T cell receptor (beta chain) was identified during a study of regulatory T cells in long-lasting Graves disease. Specified time point: newly diagnosed GD, antithyroid drugs for less than 3 months. PBMC RNA was the source of the TCR library. Overall study findings and caveats: TRBV28, TRBJ1-2 and TRBJ2-5 emerged as the favored segments in persistent disease. Newly diagnosed Graves' patients had higher TCR diversity than persistent ones.

CDR3 size: 14 residues. Germline assignment: CDR1 KGHDR and CDR2 SFDVKD. Trimming took off 6 bases at V and 1 base at J, with 11 bases between the two ends. With iRepertoire HTBI primers and Arm-PCR of CDR3 regions, TCR beta libraries were built. TCRdb fed the multiplex PCR reads into MiXCR, producing one record per CDR3 protein. The table has about 420,000 distinct CDR3 sequences, 16% seen once. As for this clonotype: Its antigen is unknown.

These same data were also listed under a study on T cells in Graves' hyperthyroidism and ophthalmopathy.

The source material was peripheral blood mononuclear cells (PBMCs), sampled at new diagnosis, from a patient treated with antithyroid drugs. The chain uses TRBV24-1 and TRBJ2-5; D may correspond to TRBD1 or TRBD2 (5 bases each). The TCR was taken from a woman under 30 with Graves disease. CDR3: CATSSEGFQETQYF. As DNA, the CDR3 is TGTGCCACCAGTTCTGAGGGGTTCCAAGAGACCCAGTACTTC.